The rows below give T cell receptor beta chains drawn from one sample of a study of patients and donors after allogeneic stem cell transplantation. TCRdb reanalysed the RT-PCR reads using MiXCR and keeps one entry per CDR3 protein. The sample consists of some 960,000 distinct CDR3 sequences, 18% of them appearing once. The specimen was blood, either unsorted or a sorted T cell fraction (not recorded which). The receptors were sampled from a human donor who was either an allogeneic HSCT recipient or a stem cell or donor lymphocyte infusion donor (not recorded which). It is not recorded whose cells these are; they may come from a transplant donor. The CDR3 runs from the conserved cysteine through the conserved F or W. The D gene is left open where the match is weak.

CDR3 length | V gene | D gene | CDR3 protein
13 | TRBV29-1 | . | CSVGGTEDYGYTF
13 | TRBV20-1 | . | CSARPGSAGELFF
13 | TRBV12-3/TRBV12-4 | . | CASSFDRGTEAFF
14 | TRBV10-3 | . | CAISEKIMNTEAFF
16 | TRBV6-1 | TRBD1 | CASRRQGRSYNSPLHF
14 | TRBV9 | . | CASSDSGTRETQYF
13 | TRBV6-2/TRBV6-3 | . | CASSSIQGSGYTF
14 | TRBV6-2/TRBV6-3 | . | CASRVRANTGELFF
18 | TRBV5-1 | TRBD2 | CASSLTGLAGSSGETQYF
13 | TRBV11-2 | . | CASSSVIIYEQYF
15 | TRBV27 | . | CASSPYRDSPSPLHF
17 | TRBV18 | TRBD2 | CASSLQRLAGSTDTQYF
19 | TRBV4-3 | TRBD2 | CASSQDSESSGTYTDTQYF
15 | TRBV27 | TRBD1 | CASSPSGTGSQPQHF
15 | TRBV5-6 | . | CASSLLRRVGETQYF
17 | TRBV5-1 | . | CASSLAQARTGLYEQYF
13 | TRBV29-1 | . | CSVDGGSNQPQHF
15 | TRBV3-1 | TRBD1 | CASSPRDREGDEQFF
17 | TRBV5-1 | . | CASSSQPLGSPRYEQYF
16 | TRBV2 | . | CASSEAPRGAYNEQFF
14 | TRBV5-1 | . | CASSLRDKISPLHF
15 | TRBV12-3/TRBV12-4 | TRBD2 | CASSLRVAGVGEQFF
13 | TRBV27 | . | CASSSGYGQPQHF
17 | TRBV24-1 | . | CATSGPQDPEANYGYTF
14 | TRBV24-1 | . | CATSDPLSNQPQHF
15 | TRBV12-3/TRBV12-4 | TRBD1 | CASSPRQGAIYGYTF
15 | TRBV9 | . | CASSVAWGGGTEAFF
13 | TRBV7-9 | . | CASSEGQRYGYTF
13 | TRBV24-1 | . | CATSGLSGSGAFF
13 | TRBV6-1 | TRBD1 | CASRVRDSYGYTF
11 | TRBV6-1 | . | CASSVKSEAFF
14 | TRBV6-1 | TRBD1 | CASSPGTGTTEAFF
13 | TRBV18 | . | CASEGLAYNEQFF
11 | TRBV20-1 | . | CSASTSGKLFF
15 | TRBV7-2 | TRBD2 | CASSFQAGSTDTQYF
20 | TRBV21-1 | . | CASSKIRSGRYRYPYNEQFF
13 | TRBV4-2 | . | CASSQDRRREQYF
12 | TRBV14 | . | CASSTGLGDAFF
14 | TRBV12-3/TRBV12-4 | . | CASSFLLMNTEAFF
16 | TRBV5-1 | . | CASSLYPGSGTDTQYF
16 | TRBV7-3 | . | CASSLGGGGTGNTIYF
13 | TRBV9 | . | CASSSLPKEKLFF
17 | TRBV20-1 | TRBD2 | CSAPMRGDTANTGELFF
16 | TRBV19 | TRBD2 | CASSWSGRNRDNEQFF
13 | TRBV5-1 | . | CASSLELWYEQFF
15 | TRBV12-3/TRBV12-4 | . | CASSLLSPWDNEQFF